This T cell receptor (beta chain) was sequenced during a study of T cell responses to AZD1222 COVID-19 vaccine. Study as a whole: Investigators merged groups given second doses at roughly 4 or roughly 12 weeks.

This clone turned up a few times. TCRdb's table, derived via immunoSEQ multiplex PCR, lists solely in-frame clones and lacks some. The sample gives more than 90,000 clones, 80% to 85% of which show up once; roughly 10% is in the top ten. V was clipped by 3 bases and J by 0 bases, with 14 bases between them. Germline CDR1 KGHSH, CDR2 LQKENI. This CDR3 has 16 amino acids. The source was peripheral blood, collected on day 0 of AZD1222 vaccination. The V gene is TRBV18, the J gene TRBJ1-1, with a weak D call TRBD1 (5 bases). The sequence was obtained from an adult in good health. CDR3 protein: CASSPLGGEMNTEAFF. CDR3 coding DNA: TGTGCCAGCTCACCCTTGGGGGGAGAAATGAACACTGAAGCTTTCTTT.